The 3 T cell receptor beta chains presented below share a single source sample, sequenced in a study of glioma-infiltrating T cells after dendritic cell vaccination (dated by TCRdb to the mid-2010s). Libraries came from the immunoSEQ multiplex PCR assay. The table comes from immuneACCESS by way of TCRdb, which keeps in-frame sequences with V and J called. Part of the clones is missing from these tables; in studies checked, under half for an unresolved V gene and the rest for unknown reasons. For this sample the table gives around 73,000 clones, of which roughly four fifths were detected only once. The top ten clonotypes cover around 2.3% of the sample. The material was blood, obtained before dendritic cell vaccination. These receptors originate from a human donor with glioblastoma.

The chain employs TRBV15 and TRBJ1-2; 8 nucleotides line up with TRBD1. After removal of 1 base from V and 8 bases from J, the junction contained 9 bases not matched to a gene. There are 15 residues in the CDR3. The germline gives CDR1 LNHNV, CDR2 YYDKDF (reference sequence). The CDR3 nucleotides are TGTGCCACCAGCAGAGCAGTCCAGGGGGCGCGCGGCTACACCTTC. Protein product: CATSRAVQGARGYTF.

This chain connects TRBV28 to TRBJ2-2, with 8 positions matching TRBD1. CDR3 length equals 16 residues. Trimming at V came to 6 bases and at J to 1 base, leaving 7 bases not matched to a gene. Germline V gene data show CDR1 as MDHEN and CDR2 as SYDVKM. CDR3 sequence: CASRLTGAKNTGELFF. CDR3 nucleotide sequence: TGTGCCAGCAGGCTGACAGGGGCGAAGAACACCGGGGAGCTGTTTTTT.

The rearrangement links TRBV2 to TRBJ2-1; a possible D gene is TRBD2 (5 bases). The CDR3 spans 17 residues. Between the trimmed V and J ends, which lost 7 bases and 4 bases, there was a span of 23 bases. CDR1 and CDR2 from the germline V gene are SNHLY and FYNNEI. The CDR3 DNA follows: TGTGCCAGCACTAAGTCGGGTCTAGCAGACCTTTACAATGAGCAGTTCTTC. Protein: CASTKSGLADLYNEQFF. Together with reference TRBV2 and TRBJ2-1, the CDR3 gives the full variable domain: EPEVTQTPSHQVTQMGQEVILRCVPISNHLYFYWYRQILGQKVEFLVSFYNNEISEKSEIFDDQFSVERPDGSNFTLKIRSTKLEDSAMYFCASTKSGLADLYNEQFFGPGTRLTVL.